These T cell receptor beta chains were read from a single sample in a study of STAT5B mutations in CD4+ large granular lymphocyte leukemia. The data were produced by immunoSEQ multiplex PCR, yet TCRdb's version contains in-frame clones alone and is incomplete. The sample has approximately 32,000 clones, 69% seen once; the top ten hold 2.5% to 3%. Source material: CD4+ T cells from blood buffy coats. These receptors were collected from a human donor in good health. Each CDR3 is given with its conserved first and last residue. Fields, in order: V gene, clone size, J gene, D gene, CDR3 DNA, CDR3 protein. D genes are given only for firm matches. Not all rows give a size; the values are once, few, many and, for expanded clones, a class.

V gene: TRBV6-5
clone size: -
J gene: TRBJ1-4
D gene: -
CDR3 DNA: TGTGCCAGCAGTTCGGCAGGCGTAACTAATGAAAAACTGTTTTTT
CDR3 protein: CASSSAGVTNEKLFF

V gene: TRBV7-2
clone size: -
J gene: TRBJ2-7
D gene: -
CDR3 DNA: TGTGCCAGCAGCCGCGGACTGCTTCCTACCGAGCAGTACTTC
CDR3 protein: CASSRGLLPTEQYF

V gene: TRBV29-1
clone size: -
J gene: TRBJ2-1
D gene: -
CDR3 DNA: TGCAGCGTTGCCCAGGGAGAGAATGAGCAGTTCTTC
CDR3 protein: CSVAQGENEQFF

V gene: TRBV10-3
clone size: few
J gene: TRBJ1-1
D gene: -
CDR3 DNA: TGTGCCATCAACCGTCGGGGGGCGAACACTGAAGCTTTCTTT
CDR3 protein: CAINRRGANTEAFF

V gene: TRBV15
clone size: -
J gene: TRBJ1-2
D gene: -
CDR3 DNA: TGTGCCACCAGCCCGACTCATGGGGGGCGCGGTTCAGGTGGCTACACCTTC
CDR3 protein: CATSPTHGGRGSGGYTF

V gene: TRBV7-8
clone size: -
J gene: TRBJ2-2
D gene: TRBD2
CDR3 DNA: TGTGCCAGCAGCCTCCGGGGACTAGCGGGGGGGCCTACCGGGGAGCTGTTTTTT
CDR3 protein: CASSLRGLAGGPTGELFF

V gene: TRBV19
clone size: -
J gene: TRBJ2-6
D gene: -
CDR3 DNA: TGTGCCAGTACCCCAAAGGGGGGTTCTCGGGCCAACGTCCTGACTTTC
CDR3 protein: CASTPKGGSRANVLTF

V gene: TRBV2
clone size: -
J gene: TRBJ1-5
D gene: -
CDR3 DNA: TGTGCCAGCAGTGCTTCAGGGGTAAGCAATCAGCCCCAGCATTTT
CDR3 protein: CASSASGVSNQPQHF

V gene: TRBV6-5
clone size: -
J gene: TRBJ2-2
D gene: -
CDR3 DNA: TGTGCCAGCAGTTATCACAGGGTTGGCGGGGAGCTGTTTTTT
CDR3 protein: CASSYHRVGGELFF

V gene: TRBV6-6
clone size: -
J gene: TRBJ2-5
D gene: -
CDR3 DNA: TGTGCCAGCAGTAAGGGGCGATGGGAGACCCAGTACTTC
CDR3 protein: CASSKGRWETQYF

V gene: TRBV5-4
clone size: few
J gene: TRBJ2-1
D gene: TRBD2
CDR3 DNA: TGTGCCAGCAGCGGTCCTAGCGGAAGTAACAATGAGCAGTTCTTC
CDR3 protein: CASSGPSGSNNEQFF

V gene: TRBV4-2
clone size: -
J gene: TRBJ2-7
D gene: -
CDR3 DNA: TGTGCCAGCAGCCAAGATCTAGGGATCGAGGCCGAGCAGTACTTC
CDR3 protein: CASSQDLGIEAEQYF

V gene: TRBV7-6
clone size: -
J gene: TRBJ2-7
D gene: TRBD1
CDR3 DNA: TGTGCCAGCAGCTCCCACAGGGGGGACTACGAGCAGTACTTC
CDR3 protein: CASSSHRGDYEQYF

V gene: TRBV5-6
clone size: -
J gene: TRBJ2-1
D gene: TRBD2
CDR3 DNA: TGTGCCAGCAGATTTTCAGCGGGGGCCTCCTACAATGAGCAGTTCTTC
CDR3 protein: CASRFSAGASYNEQFF

V gene: TRBV5-1
clone size: -
J gene: TRBJ1-3
D gene: -
CDR3 DNA: TGCGCCAGCAGCCTCGAGGGAAACACCATATATTTT
CDR3 protein: CASSLEGNTIYF

V gene: TRBV6-5
clone size: -
J gene: TRBJ1-2
D gene: TRBD1
CDR3 DNA: TGTGCCAGCAGTTACGGGACAGGGGGAAACTATGGCTACACCTTC
CDR3 protein: CASSYGTGGNYGYTF

V gene: TRBV6-6
clone size: -
J gene: TRBJ1-1
D gene: TRBD1
CDR3 DNA: TGTGCCAGCAGTTACTCGTTAGGGGGCGGTGAAGCTTTCTTT
CDR3 protein: CASSYSLGGGEAFF

V gene: TRBV13
clone size: -
J gene: TRBJ2-5
D gene: TRBD1
CDR3 DNA: TGTGCCAGCAGCTTAAACAGGGGCCAAGAGACCCAGTACTTC
CDR3 protein: CASSLNRGQETQYF